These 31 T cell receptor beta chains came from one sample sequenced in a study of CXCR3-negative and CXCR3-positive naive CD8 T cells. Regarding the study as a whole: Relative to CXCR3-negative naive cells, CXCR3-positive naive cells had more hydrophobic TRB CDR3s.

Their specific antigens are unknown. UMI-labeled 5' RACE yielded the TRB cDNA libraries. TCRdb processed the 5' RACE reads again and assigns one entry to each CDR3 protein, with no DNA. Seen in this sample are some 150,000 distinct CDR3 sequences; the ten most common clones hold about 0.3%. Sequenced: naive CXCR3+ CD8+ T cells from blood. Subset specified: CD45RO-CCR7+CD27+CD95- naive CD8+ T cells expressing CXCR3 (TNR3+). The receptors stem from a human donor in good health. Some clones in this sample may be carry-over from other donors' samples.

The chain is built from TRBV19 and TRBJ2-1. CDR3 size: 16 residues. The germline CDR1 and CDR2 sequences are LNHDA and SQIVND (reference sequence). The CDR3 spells CASSDVRHNSYNEQFF.

Here the CDR3 reads CASSYSTVSSYNEQFF. The gene calls are TRBV6-2 or TRBV6-3 and TRBJ2-1. The length of the CDR3 is 16 residues. In germline, CDR1 is MNHEY, CDR2 SVGEGT.

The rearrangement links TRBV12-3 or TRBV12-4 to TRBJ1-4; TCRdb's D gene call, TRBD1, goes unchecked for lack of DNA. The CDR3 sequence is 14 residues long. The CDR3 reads CASPHGGDSEKLFF.

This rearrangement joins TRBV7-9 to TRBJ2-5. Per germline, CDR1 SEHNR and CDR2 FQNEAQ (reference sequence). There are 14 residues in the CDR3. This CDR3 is CASSSHDRQETQYF.

This CDR3 is CASSFPLAGAENIQYF. The genes are TRBV12-3 or TRBV12-4 and TRBJ2-4; lacking DNA, the TRBD2 call made by TCRdb goes unchecked. This CDR3 contains 16 residues.

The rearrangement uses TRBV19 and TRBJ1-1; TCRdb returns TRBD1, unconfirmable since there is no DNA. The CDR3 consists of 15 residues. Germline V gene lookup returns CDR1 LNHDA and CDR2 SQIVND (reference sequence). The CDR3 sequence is CASTPEGDLNTEAFF.

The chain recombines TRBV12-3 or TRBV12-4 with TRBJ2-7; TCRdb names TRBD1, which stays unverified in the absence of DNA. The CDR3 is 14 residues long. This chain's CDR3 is CASSSGGTPYEQYF.

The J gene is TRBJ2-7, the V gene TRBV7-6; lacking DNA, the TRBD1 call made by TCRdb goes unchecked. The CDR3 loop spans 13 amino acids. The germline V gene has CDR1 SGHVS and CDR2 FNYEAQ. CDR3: CASSPLGSYEQYF.

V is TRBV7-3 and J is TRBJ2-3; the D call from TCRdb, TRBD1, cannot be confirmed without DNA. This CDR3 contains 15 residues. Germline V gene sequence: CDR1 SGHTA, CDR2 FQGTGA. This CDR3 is CASSQGHASTDTQYF. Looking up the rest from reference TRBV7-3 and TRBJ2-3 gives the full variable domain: GAGVSQTPSNKVTEKGKYVELRCDPISGHTALYWYRQSLGQGPEFLIYFQGTGAADDSGLPNDRFFAVRPEGSVSTLKIQRTERGDSAVYLCASSQGHASTDTQYFGPGTRLTVL.

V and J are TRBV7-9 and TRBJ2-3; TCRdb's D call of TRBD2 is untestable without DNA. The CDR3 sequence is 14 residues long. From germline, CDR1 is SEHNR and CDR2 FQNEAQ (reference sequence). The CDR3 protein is CASSLGDLLNTQYF.

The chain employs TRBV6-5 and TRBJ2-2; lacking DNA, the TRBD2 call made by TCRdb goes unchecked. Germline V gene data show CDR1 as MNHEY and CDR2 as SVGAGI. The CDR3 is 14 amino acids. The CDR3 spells CASAGGPVTGELFF.

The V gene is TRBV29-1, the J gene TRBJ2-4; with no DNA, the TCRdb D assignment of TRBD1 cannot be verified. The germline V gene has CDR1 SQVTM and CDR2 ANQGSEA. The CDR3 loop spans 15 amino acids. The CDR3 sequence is CSAGTGEDAKNIQYF.

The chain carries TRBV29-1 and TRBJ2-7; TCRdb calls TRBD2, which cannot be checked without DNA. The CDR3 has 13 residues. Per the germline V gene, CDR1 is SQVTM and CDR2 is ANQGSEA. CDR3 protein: CSVRAGSTYEQYF.

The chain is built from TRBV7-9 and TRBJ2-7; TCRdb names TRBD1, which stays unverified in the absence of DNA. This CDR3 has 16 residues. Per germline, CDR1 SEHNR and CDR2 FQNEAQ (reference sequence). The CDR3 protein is CASSDGQGPSSYEQYF. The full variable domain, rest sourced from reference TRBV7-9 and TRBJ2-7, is DTGVSQNPRHKITKRGQNVTFRCDPISEHNRLYWYRQTLGQGPEFLTYFQNEAQLEKSRLLSDRFSAERPKGSFSTLEIQRTEQGDSAMYLCASSDGQGPSSYEQYFGPGTRLTVT.

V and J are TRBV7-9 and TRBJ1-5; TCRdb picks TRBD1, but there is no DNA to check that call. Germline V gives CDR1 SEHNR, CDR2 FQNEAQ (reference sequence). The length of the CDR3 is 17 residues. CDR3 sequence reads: CASSLSPTGAPNQPQHF. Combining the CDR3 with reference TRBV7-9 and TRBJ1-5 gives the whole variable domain DTGVSQNPRHKITKRGQNVTFRCDPISEHNRLYWYRQTLGQGPEFLTYFQNEAQLEKSRLLSDRFSAERPKGSFSTLEIQRTEQGDSAMYLCASSLSPTGAPNQPQHFGDGTRLSIL.

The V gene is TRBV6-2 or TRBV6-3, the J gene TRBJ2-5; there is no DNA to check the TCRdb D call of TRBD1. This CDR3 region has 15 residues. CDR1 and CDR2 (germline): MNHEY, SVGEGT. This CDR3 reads CASSHLGQDQETQYF.

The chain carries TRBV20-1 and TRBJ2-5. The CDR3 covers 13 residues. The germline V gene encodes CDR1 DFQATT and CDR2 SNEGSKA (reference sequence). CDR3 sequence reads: CSARVQNQETQYF.

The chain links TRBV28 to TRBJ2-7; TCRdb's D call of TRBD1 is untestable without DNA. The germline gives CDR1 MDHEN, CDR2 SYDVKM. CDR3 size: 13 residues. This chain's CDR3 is CASSPGAFGEQYF.

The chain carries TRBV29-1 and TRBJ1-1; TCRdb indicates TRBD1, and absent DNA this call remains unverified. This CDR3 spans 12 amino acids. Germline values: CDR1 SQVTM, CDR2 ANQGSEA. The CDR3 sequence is CSVLTGLGEAFF.

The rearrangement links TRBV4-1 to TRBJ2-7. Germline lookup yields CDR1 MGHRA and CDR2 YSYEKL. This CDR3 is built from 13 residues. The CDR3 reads CASSQDLSYEQYF.

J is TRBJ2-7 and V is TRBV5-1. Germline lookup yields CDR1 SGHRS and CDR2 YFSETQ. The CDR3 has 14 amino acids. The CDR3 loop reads CASSLWTGPNEQYF.

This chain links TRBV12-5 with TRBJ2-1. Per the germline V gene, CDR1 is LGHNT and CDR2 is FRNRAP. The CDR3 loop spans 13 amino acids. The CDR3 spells CASGDSAYNEQFF.

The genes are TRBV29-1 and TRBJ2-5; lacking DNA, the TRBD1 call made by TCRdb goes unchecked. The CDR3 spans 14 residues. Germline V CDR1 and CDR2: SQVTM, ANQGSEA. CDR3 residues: CSAVDRGFQETQYF.

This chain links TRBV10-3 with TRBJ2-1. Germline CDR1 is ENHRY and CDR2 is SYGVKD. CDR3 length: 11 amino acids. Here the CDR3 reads CAISNEYEQFF.

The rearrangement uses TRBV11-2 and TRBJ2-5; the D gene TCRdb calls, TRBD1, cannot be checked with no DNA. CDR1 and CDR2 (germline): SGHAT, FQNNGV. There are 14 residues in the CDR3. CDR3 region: CASSLGGGQETQYF.

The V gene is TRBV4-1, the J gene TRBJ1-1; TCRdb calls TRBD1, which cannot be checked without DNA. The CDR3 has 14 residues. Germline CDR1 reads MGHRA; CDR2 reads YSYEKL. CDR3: CASSQGQGSNEAFF.

The CDR3 protein is CASSPLGLVEQYF. The chain carries TRBV6-2 or TRBV6-3 and TRBJ2-7; checking the TCRdb D call of TRBD2 is not possible without DNA. Germline V lookup: CDR1 MNHEY, CDR2 SVGEGT. The CDR3 extends over 13 amino acids.

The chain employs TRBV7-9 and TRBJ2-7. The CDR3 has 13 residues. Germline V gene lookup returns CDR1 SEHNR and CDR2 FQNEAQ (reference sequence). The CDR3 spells CASSFLGPYEQYF.

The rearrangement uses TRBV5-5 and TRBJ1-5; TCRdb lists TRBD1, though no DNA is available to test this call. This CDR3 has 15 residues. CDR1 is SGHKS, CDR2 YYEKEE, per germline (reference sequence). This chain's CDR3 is CASSPGQGIGQPQHF.

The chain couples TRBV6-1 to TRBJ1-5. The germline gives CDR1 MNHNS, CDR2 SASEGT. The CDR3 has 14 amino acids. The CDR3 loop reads CASRAPGGYQPQHF.

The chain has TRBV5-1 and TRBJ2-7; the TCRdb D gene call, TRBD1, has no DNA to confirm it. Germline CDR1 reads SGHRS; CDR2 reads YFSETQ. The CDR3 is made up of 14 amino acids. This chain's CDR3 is CASSWVGGANEQYF.